The 28 T cell receptor beta chains reported below all come from one sample, sequenced in a study of low-dose radiotherapy and immunotherapy resistance in tumors. First-strand cDNA used TRAV- and TRBV-specific primers, covering alpha and beta chains. Amplification, which lasted roughly 20 PCR cycles, used a constant-region primer and V-primer adapter to amplify TCRs. Each CDR3 protein gets one entry after TCRdb re-called the reads with MiXCR. The sample has approximately 46,000 distinct CDR3 sequences, less than 30% seen once. Time point here: after trial treatment. The treatment here: LDRT plus nivolumab, ipilimumab, low-dose cyclophosphamide and aspirin (RACIN trial). The sequencing here drew on PBMCs, taken after low-dose radiotherapy plus immunotherapy. These receptors all come from a male donor with prostate cancer.

This clonotype occurred many times. The V gene is TRBV5-1, the J gene TRBJ2-6, with no clear D. The CDR3 is made up of 15 amino acids. Per the germline V gene, CDR1 is SGHRS and CDR2 is YFSETQ. V was cut by 3 bases and J by 1 base, with 8 bases left in between. CDR3 sequence: CASSWAPSGANVLTF. The CDR3 DNA reads TGCGCCAGCAGCTGGGCTCCGTCTGGGGCCAACGTCCTGACTTTC.

This clonotype was seen only a few times. V and J are TRBV28 and TRBJ2-7; D gene ambiguous. Germline lookup yields CDR1 MDHEN and CDR2 SYDVKM. The CDR3 loop spans 14 amino acids. Trimming stripped 6 bases from V and 9 bases from J, with 21 bases between. CDR3 nucleotide sequence: TGTGCCAGCAGCCAACCACCAAATTCGCATTGGCAGTACTTC. The encoded protein is CASSQPPNSHWQYF.

This clonotype was picked up many times. The gene calls are TRBV29-1 and TRBJ2-5; TRBD1 might be the D (5 bases). Trimming took off 7 bases at V and 4 bases at J, with 10 bases between the two ends. The CDR3 is 11 residues long. Germline CDR1 is SQVTM and CDR2 is ANQGSEA. CDR3 in amino acids: CSGGTGETQYF. The CDR3 DNA reads TGCAGCGGGGGCACGGGAGAGACCCAGTACTTC.

In its sample, this clonotype was seen a few times. V is TRBV10-3 and J is TRBJ2-1; 7 bases fit TRBD2. Germline assignment: CDR1 ENHRY and CDR2 SYGVKD. The junction had 3 bases not matched to a gene; V was cut back by 5 bases and J by 2 bases. This CDR3 contains 14 residues. The CDR3 spells CAISRGVPYNEQFF. CDR3 sequence (DNA): TGTGCCATCAGTCGGGGGGTACCCTACAATGAGCAGTTCTTC.

Many counts were recorded for this clonotype. The gene calls are TRBV6-6 and TRBJ1-2; unclear D gene. The CDR3 is made up of 15 amino acids. Germline-derived CDR1 and CDR2 are MNHNY and SVGAGI (reference sequence). The germline V and J ends were trimmed by 0 bases and 3 bases, with 11 bases remaining between them. For the CDR3, the DNA is TGTGCCAGCAGTTACTCCCCGGACGTCGACTATGGCTACACCTTC. It translates to CASSYSPDVDYGYTF.

CDR3 amino acids: CASSLDPRVDTQFF. The CDR3 DNA is TGTGCCAGCAGCTTAGACCCCAGAGTGGATACGCAGTTCTTC. The chain uses TRBV11-2 and TRBJ2-1; the D is unclear. The V end was cut by 0 bases, the J end by 12 bases, with 15 bases between. The CDR3 totals 14 residues. Germline V gene sequence: CDR1 SGHAT, CDR2 FQNNGV.

This clonotype was recorded many times. The chain carries TRBV5-5 and TRBJ2-2, with TRBD2 matching over 9 bases. Germline CDR1 reads SGHKS; CDR2 reads YYEKEE (reference sequence). The CDR3 length is 15 residues. V was pared by 0 bases and J by 3 bases, with 0 bases of the junction left unmatched. The CDR3 sequence: CASSLGGRDTGELFF. The DNA of the CDR3 is TGTGCCAGCAGCTTGGGCGGGAGGGACACCGGGGAGCTGTTTTTT.

This chain joins TRBV20-1 and TRBJ2-2, with D hard to call. Trimming pared 1 base from V and 4 bases from J, leaving 7 bases between. Germline values: CDR1 DFQATT, CDR2 SNEGSKA (reference sequence). This CDR3 is built from 13 residues. CDR3 residues: CSARVAGTGELFF. Written as DNA, the CDR3 is TGCAGTGCTAGAGTAGCAGGCACCGGGGAGCTGTTTTTT.

This clonotype has at least ten counts. The V gene is TRBV24-1, the J gene TRBJ2-5, with D maybe TRBD2 (7 bases). The CDR3 sequence is 14 residues long. Trimming cost V 3 bases and J 9 bases, with 16 bases left between them. Germline CDR1 is KGHDR and CDR2 is SFDVKD. The CDR3: CATSDGRTGRAQYF. CDR3 bases: TGTGCCACCAGTGATGGTCGTACAGGGAGGGCCCAGTACTTC.

DNA of the CDR3: TGCAGTGCTAGAGCCGGGGGGGGTTACGAGCAGTACTTC. Translated: CSARAGGGYEQYF. The chain has TRBV20-1 and TRBJ2-7, with TRBD2 matching over 8 bases. V lost 1 base to trimming and J lost 4 bases; unmatched junction nucleotides: 3. The germline V gene has CDR1 DFQATT and CDR2 SNEGSKA (reference sequence). The CDR3 runs 13 residues.

There are many counts of this clonotype. V usage is TRBV12-3 or TRBV12-4 and J usage is TRBJ1-1; 10 bases are a match to TRBD1. The V segment lost 6 bases and the J segment 10 bases; nucleotides outside the gene matches: 20. This CDR3 is built from 17 residues. The CDR3, as DNA: TGTGCCAGCAGCCCTCAGACAGGGGGCGATCGAGCGAGAGGAGCTTTCTTT. Translated: CASSPQTGGDRARGAFF.

In the case of this clonotype: The junction does not match germline at one end; this may be a read error. The chain is built from TRBV5-3 and TRBJ1-1; 10 positions match TRBD1. TRBV5-3 is designated an ORF whose function remains uncertain. There are 19 residues in the CDR3. In DNA, the CDR3 is TGTGCCAGCAGCTTGGAAGTGGGGGACAGGGGTTTTTTGGACACTGAAGCTTTCTTT. This encodes CASSLEVGDRGFLDTEAFF.

Comments on this clonotype: Since a far larger clone is one base different, this is likely a read error. The genes are TRBV6-6 and TRBJ2-7; 8 positions agree with TRBD1. This CDR3 region has 16 residues. The V segment lost 0 bases and the J segment 6 bases; nucleotides outside the gene matches: 10. Per the germline V gene, CDR1 is MNHNY and CDR2 is SVGAGI (reference sequence). CDR3 region: CASSYSGQGGNCEQYF. The CDR3 nucleotides read TGTGCCAGCAGTTACTCAGGACAGGGAGGTAACTGCGAGCAGTACTTC.

The chain joins TRBV20-1 to TRBJ1-2, with D unresolved. The CDR3 is 12 residues long. Germline-derived CDR1 and CDR2 are DFQATT and SNEGSKA (reference sequence). The V and J ends lost 6 bases and 8 bases respectively, with 16 bases between them. CDR3 region: CSAQESRGGYTF. CDR3 bases: TGCAGTGCCCAGGAGAGCCGCGGAGGCTACACCTTC.

This clonotype was observed many times. The chain has TRBV12-3 or TRBV12-4 and TRBJ1-2; no clear D. V lost 2 bases to trimming and J lost 4 bases, with 11 bases between them. The CDR3 covers 14 residues. The CDR3 DNA is TGTGCCAGCAGTTTAAATCACCTCCTCTATGGCTACACCTTC. It is translated as CASSLNHLLYGYTF.

A note on this clonotype: A far more abundant clone sits one base away, making this likely a read error. This chain links TRBV6-1 with TRBJ2-2, with D unclear. The CDR3 has 14 residues. Germline lookup yields CDR1 MNHNS and CDR2 SASEGT. V lost 8 bases, J lost 6 bases, and 16 bases lay in between. The CDR3: CASRWAKGSGELFF. DNA for the CDR3: TGTGCCAGCCGTTGGGCGAAGGGTTCCGGGGAGCTGTTTTTT.

This clonotype was detected many times. The chain carries TRBV29-1 and TRBJ2-5; maybe TRBD1 (7 bases). Germline V gives CDR1 SQVTM, CDR2 ANQGSEA. Between the trimmed V and J ends, which lost 7 bases and 7 bases, there was a span of 13 bases. The length of the CDR3 is 11 residues. The CDR3 loop is CSGRQGGTQYF. DNA of the CDR3: TGCAGCGGCCGACAGGGAGGGACCCAGTACTTC.

This clonotype was counted many times. The chain carries TRBV6-2 or TRBV6-3 and TRBJ2-5; 8 bases are shared with TRBD1. V dropped 5 bases and J dropped 1; count of bases not matched to a gene: 3. The CDR3 has 14 amino acids. Germline V gene lookup returns CDR1 MNHEY and CDR2 SVGEGT. Here the CDR3 reads CASSVGQGQETQYF. The CDR3 DNA reads as TGTGCCAGCAGTGTCGGACAGGGCCAAGAGACCCAGTACTTC.

This clonotype occurred many times. The genes are TRBV7-9 and TRBJ2-2; TRBD1 might be the D (6 bases). The germline gives CDR1 SEHNR, CDR2 FQNEAQ (reference sequence). The CDR3 runs 14 residues. The V end was cut by 1 base, the J end by 6 bases, with 9 bases between. CDR3 sequence reads: CASSLDTGSGELFF. The CDR3 DNA sequence: TGTGCCAGCAGCTTAGACACAGGGTCCGGGGAGCTGTTTTTT.

This clonotype was found many times. The V and J genes are TRBV15 and TRBJ1-2; the D is unclear. There are 16 residues in the CDR3. CDR1 LNHNV and CDR2 YYDKDF come from the germline V gene (reference sequence). Trimming removed 2 bases at V and 6 bases at J, with 19 bases between. CDR3 sequence: CATSRNPFTGSHGYTF. In DNA, the CDR3 is TGTGCCACCAGCAGAAACCCTTTTACCGGCTCACATGGCTACACCTTC.

This clonotype was detected many times. The rearrangement links TRBV19 to TRBJ2-7; 8 nucleotides agree with TRBD1. Looked up from germline, CDR1 is LNHDA and CDR2 is SQIVND (reference sequence). Losses at the gene ends were 6 bases for V and 1 base for J; bases not matched to a gene: 2. The CDR3 extends over 13 amino acids. CDR3 coding DNA: TGTGCCAGTAGAGACAGGGGTTCCTACGAGCAGTACTTC. Protein product: CASRDRGSYEQYF.

This clonotype was found a few times. A far bigger clonotype differs at one base, so this is likely a read error. The rearrangement links TRBV5-1 to TRBJ2-7; TRBD1 is a possible D gene (6 bases). The CDR3 sequence is 16 residues long. V gave up 0 bases and J gave up 7 bases, with 20 bases separating them. Per germline, CDR1 SGHRS and CDR2 YFSETQ. This CDR3 reads CASSLEAPGAGDEQYF. DNA for the CDR3: TGCGCCAGCAGCTTGGAGGCCCCAGGGGCAGGGGATGAGCAGTACTTC.

This clonotype was detected many times. This chain joins TRBV7-2 and TRBJ2-2, with unresolved D. V was pared by 8 bases and J by 6 bases, with 10 bases between. The CDR3 runs 12 residues. CDR1 and CDR2 from the germline V gene are SGHTA and FQGNSA. The CDR3 region has the DNA TGTGCCAGCGGCCGTATTGCCGGGGAGCTGTTTTTT. It yields the protein CASGRIAGELFF. The complete variable domain, with remaining parts taken from reference TRBV7-2 and TRBJ2-2, reads GAGVSQSPSNKVTEKGKDVELRCDPISGHTALYWYRQSLGQGLEFLIYFQGNSAPDKSGLPSDRFSAERTGGSVSTLTIQRTQQEDSAVYLCASGRIAGELFFGEGSRLTVL.

The rearrangement joins TRBV4-1 to TRBJ2-7; 9 nucleotides agree with TRBD1. Germline V gene data show CDR1 as MGHRA and CDR2 as YSYEKL. The CDR3 totals 15 residues. The V and J ends lost 2 bases and 1 base, in that order; junction bases with no gene match: 3. CDR3 sequence: CASSQPGQGSYEQYF. In DNA form, the CDR3 reads TGCGCCAGCAGCCAACCTGGACAGGGGTCCTACGAGCAGTACTTC.

At least ten counts were recorded for this clonotype. The rearrangement joins TRBV4-2 to TRBJ1-6, with TRBD1 as a possible D gene (5 bases). V was pared by 4 bases and J by 0 bases, with 7 bases between. The CDR3 covers 15 residues. CDR1 LGHNA and CDR2 YNFKEQ come from the germline V gene. CDR3 in amino acids: CASSRGSSYNSPLHF. CDR3 nucleotide sequence: TGTGCCAGCAGCCGGGGGAGCTCCTATAATTCACCCCTCCACTTT.

Ten or more counts support this clonotype. V is TRBV11-3 and J is TRBJ2-4; D gene unclear. Trimming took 3 bases from V and 6 from J, leaving 9 bases between them. CDR1 and CDR2 from the germline V gene are SGHNT and YENEEA. This CDR3 region has 13 residues. CDR3 in amino acids: CASSFRPGNIQYF. The CDR3 nucleotides are TGTGCCAGCAGCTTCAGGCCCGGAAACATTCAGTACTTC.

As to this clonotype: Only one base separates this from a far larger clonotype, so it likely reflects a read error. The V gene is TRBV27, the J gene TRBJ2-1; D ambiguous. This CDR3 is built from 12 residues. Trimming removed 7 bases from V and 10 bases from J, with 14 bases in between. Germline values: CDR1 MNHEY, CDR2 SMNVEV (reference sequence). The CDR3 DNA is TGTGCCAGCACCCTCGCGTGGTACGAGCAGTTCTTC. It is translated as CASTLAWYEQFF.

There are many counts of this clonotype. This chain links TRBV4-1 with TRBJ1-2; D remains ambiguous. The germline CDR1 and CDR2 sequences are MGHRA and YSYEKL. The V and J ends lost 4 bases and 8 bases respectively, with 14 bases between them. The CDR3 consists of 13 residues. The CDR3 here is CASSRGELGGYTF. CDR3 in DNA: TGCGCCAGCAGCCGCGGGGAGCTGGGCGGCTACACCTTC.